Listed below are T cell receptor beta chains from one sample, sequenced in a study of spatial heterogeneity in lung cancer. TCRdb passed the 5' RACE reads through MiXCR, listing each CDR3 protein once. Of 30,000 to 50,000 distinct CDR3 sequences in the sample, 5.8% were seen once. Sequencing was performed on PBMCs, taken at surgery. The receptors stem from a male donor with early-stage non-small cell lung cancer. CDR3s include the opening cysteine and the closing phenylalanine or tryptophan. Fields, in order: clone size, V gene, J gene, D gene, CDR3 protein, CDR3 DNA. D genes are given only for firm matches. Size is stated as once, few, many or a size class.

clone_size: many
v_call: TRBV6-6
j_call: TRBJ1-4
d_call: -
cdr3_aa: CASSYSGDREKLFF
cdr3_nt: TGTGCCAGCAGTTACTCGGGGGATAGGGAAAAACTGTTTTTT

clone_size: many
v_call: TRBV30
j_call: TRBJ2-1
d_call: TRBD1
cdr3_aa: CAGLRQGSYNEQFF
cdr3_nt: TGTGCCGGACTCCGACAGGGGTCCTACAATGAGCAGTTCTTC

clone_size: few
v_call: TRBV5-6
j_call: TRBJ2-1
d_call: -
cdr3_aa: CASSLAGGTLGFF
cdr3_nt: TGTGCCAGCAGCTTGGCCGGGGGCACCTTGGGGTTCTTC

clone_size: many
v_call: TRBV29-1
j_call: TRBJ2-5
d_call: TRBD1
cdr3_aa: CSAKRPGQGTTQYF
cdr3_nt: TGCAGCGCCAAAAGACCGGGACAGGGGACGACCCAGTACTTC

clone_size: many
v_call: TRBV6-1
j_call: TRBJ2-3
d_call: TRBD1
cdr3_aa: CASSEWDSDTDTQYF
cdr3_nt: TGTGCCAGCAGTGAATGGGACAGCGACACAGATACGCAGTATTTT

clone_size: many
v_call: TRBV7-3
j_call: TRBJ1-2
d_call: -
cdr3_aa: CASSLRAGDGYTF
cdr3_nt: TGTGCCAGCAGCTTAAGGGCCGGAGATGGCTACACCTTC

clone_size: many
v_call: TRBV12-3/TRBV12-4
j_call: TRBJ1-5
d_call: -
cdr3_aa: CASSLGGPQHF
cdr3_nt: TGTGCCAGCAGTTTAGGGGGGCCCCAGCATTTT

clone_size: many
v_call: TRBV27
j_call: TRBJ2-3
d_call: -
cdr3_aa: CASSLGTLYTDTQYF
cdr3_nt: TGTGCCAGCAGTTTAGGTACTCTATACACAGATACGCAGTATTTT

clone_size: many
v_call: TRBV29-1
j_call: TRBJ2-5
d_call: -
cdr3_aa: CSVHGETQYF
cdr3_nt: TGCAGCGTTCACGGAGAGACCCAGTACTTC

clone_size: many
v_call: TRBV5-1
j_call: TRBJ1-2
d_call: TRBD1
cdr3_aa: CASSLGLGQKSGGYTF
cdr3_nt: TGCGCCAGCAGCTTGGGGCTGGGACAGAAGAGTGGTGGCTACACCTTC

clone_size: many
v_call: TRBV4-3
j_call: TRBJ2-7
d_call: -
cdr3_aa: CASSHFRDYSYEQYF
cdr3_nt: TGCGCCAGCAGCCATTTTCGAGACTACTCCTACGAGCAGTACTTC